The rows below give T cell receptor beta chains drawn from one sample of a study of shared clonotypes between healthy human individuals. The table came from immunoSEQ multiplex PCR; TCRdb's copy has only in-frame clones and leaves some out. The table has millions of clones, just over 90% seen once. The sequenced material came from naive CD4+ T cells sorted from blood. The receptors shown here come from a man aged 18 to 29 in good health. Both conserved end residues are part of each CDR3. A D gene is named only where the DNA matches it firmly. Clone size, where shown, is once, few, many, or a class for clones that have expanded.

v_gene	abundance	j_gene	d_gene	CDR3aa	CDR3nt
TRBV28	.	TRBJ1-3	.	CASSLWLGRTAGNTIYF	TGTGCCAGCAGTTTGTGGTTGGGGAGAACTGCTGGAAACACCATATATTTT
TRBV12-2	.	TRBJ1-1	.	CASRLVGTVAEGEAFF	TGTGCAAGTCGCTTAGTGGGGACGGTCGCTGAGGGTGAAGCTTTCTTT
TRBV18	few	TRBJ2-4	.	CASSRESLAKNIQYF	TGTGCCAGCTCACGAGAGTCGCTAGCCAAAAACATTCAGTACTTC
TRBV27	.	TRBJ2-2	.	CASGQTFTGELFF	TGTGCCAGCGGCCAGACTTTCACCGGGGAGCTGTTTTTT
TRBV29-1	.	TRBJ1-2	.	CSVEKGNGYGYTF	TGCAGCGTTGAGAAGGGGAACGGCTATGGCTACACCTTC
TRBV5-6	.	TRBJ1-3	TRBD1	CASSLGQGISGNTIYF	TGTGCCAGCAGCTTGGGACAGGGGATCTCTGGAAACACCATATATTTT
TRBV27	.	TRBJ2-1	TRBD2	CASSIAGQNNEQFF	TGTGCCAGCAGTATAGCGGGACAAAACAATGAGCAGTTCTTC
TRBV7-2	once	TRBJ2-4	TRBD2	CASSFIILAGGPKNIQYF	TGTGCCAGCAGCTTCATCATTCTAGCGGGAGGACCCAAAAACATTCAGTACTTC
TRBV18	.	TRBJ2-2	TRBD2	CASSPQRGRNTGELFF	TGTGCCAGCTCACCACAGCGGGGCCGAAACACCGGGGAGCTGTTTTTT
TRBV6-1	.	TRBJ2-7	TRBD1	CASTIAGTGVYEQYF	TGTGCCAGCACCATTGCCGGGACAGGGGTCTACGAGCAGTACTTC
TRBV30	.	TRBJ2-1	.	CAWSVQYRDNEQFF	TGTGCCTGGAGTGTACAATACAGGGATAATGAGCAGTTCTTC
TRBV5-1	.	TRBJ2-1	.	CASSLAGNNEQFF	TGCGCCAGCAGCTTGGCTGGGAACAATGAGCAGTTCTTC
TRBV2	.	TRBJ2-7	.	CASSRDSNRHEQYF	TGTGCCAGCAGTAGGGACTCGAATCGGCACGAGCAGTACTTC
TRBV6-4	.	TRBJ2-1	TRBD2	CASSDSSLSGRYNEQFF	TGTGCCAGCAGTGACTCGAGTCTCAGCGGGAGGTACAATGAGCAGTTCTTC
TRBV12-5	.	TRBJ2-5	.	CASGLGDNLPETQYF	TGTGCTAGTGGTTTGGGGGACAACCTTCCGGAGACCCAGTACTTC
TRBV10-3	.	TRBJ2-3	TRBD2	CAARGGDTQYF	TGTGCCGCCCGGGGGGGAGATACGCAGTATTTT
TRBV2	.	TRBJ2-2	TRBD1	CASSGTGRTGELFF	TGTGCCAGCAGTGGGACAGGGCGTACCGGGGAGCTGTTTTTT
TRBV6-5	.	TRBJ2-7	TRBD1	CATTGTVPYEQYF	TGTGCCACCACGGGGACAGTACCCTACGAGCAGTACTTC
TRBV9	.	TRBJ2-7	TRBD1	CASSETGGIDEQYF	TGTGCCAGCAGCGAGACAGGGGGGATCGACGAGCAGTACTTC
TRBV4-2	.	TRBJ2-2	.	CASSRQGETGELFF	TGTGCCAGCAGCCGACAAGGGGAAACCGGGGAGCTGTTTTTT
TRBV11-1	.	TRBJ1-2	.	CASSLEEGQRSTF	TGTGCCAGCAGCTTAGAGGAAGGACAGCGGAGCACCTTC
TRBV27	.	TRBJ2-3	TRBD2	CASTSWGGSTDTQYF	TGTGCCAGCACCTCGTGGGGGGGGTCGACAGATACGCAGTATTTT
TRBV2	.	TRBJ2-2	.	CASSDLGGVHGELFF	TGTGCCAGCAGTGATCTAGGGGGGGTACACGGGGAGCTGTTTTTT
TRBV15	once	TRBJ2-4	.	CATSRVGQKAKNIQYF	TGTGCCACCAGCAGAGTAGGACAGAAAGCCAAAAACATTCAGTACTTC
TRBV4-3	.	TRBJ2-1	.	CASSQDLVRSNEQFF	TGCGCCAGCAGCCAAGATCTGGTCAGGTCAAATGAGCAGTTCTTC
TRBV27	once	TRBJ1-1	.	CASSLRQNTEAFF	TGTGCCAGCAGTTTAAGGCAGAACACTGAAGCTTTCTTT
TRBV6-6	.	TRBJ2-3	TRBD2	CAGRREVTDTQYF	TGTGCCGGAAGGCGGGAGGTAACAGATACGCAGTATTTT
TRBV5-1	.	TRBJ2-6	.	CASSDARSGANVLTF	TGCGCCAGCAGCGATGCTCGGTCTGGGGCCAACGTCCTGACTTTC
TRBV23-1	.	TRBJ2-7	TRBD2	CASRGLAGGATYEQYF	TGCGCCAGCAGGGGACTAGCGGGGGGCGCTACCTACGAGCAGTACTTC
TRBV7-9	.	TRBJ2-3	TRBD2	CASDTGSGSLWGTDTQYF	TGTGCCAGCGACACAGGGAGCGGGAGCCTATGGGGCACAGATACGCAGTATTTT
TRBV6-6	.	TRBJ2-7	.	CASSYTQGMYEQYF	TGTGCCAGCAGTTACACCCAGGGCATGTACGAGCAGTACTTC